The source of this TCR beta chain is a study of tumor and adjacent non-tumor tissue in lung cancer. V dropped 4 bases and J dropped 3; count of bases not matched to a gene: 8. Germline V CDR1 and CDR2: MNHEY, SVGAGI. The CDR3 covers 17 residues. Three rounds of nested PCR, following a modified ARM-PCR protocol, produced the TCRbeta library. TCRdb re-called the multiplex PCR reads through MiXCR, storing one row per CDR3 protein. The sample lists 60,000 to 65,000 distinct CDR3 sequences, 61% occurring once. In its sample, this clonotype was seen many times. This sample's RNA came from whole unsorted tissue. The normal lung tissue was taken more than 3 cm from the tumor edge.

Sequencing was done on a sample of distant non-tumor lung tissue. The chain is built from TRBV6-5 and TRBJ2-1; 11 bases line up with TRBD2. This clonotype originated in a man aged 70 or older with non-small cell lung cancer. The CDR3 protein is CASSFFSGGAVYNEQFF. CDR3 nucleotide sequence: TGTGCCAGCAGTTTCTTTAGCGGGGGGGCCGTCTACAATGAGCAGTTCTTC.